Below are 10 T cell receptor beta chains sequenced from a single sample in a study of cytomegalovirus exposure and HLA in healthy donors. 13 Jbeta primers and 60 Vbeta primers were used for the PCR. The repertoire was sequenced with immunoSEQ multiplex PCR; TCRdb's copy has only in-frame clones and lacks some. This table has about 160,000 clones, around four fifths appearing once. Sequenced material: PBMCs. Receptors were obtained from a woman between 50 and 59 years old in good health and CMV-seronegative.

The sample holds one count of this clone. The genes are TRBV7-2 and TRBJ2-5; D not resolved. The DNA end lines up better with TRBJ2-7; the J call may be wrong. CDR1 and CDR2 (germline): SGHTA, FQGNSA. The CDR3 totals 14 residues. CDR3 nucleotide sequence: TGTGCCAGCAGCTTAGAGGTAGCTTCCTACGAGCAGTACTTC. Protein sequence: CASSLEVASYEQYF.

The chain recombines TRBV7-8 with TRBJ1-2, with TRBD1 identical over 8 bases. V lost 1 base and J lost 3; bases outside the gene matches: 7. This CDR3 has 16 residues. Germline CDR1 and CDR2: SGHVS and FQNEAQ. The chain's CDR3 is CASSLVSRGQYYGYTF. The CDR3 DNA reads as TGTGCCAGCAGCTTAGTTAGCAGGGGGCAATACTATGGCTACACCTTC. The entire variable domain, with the rest obtained from reference TRBV7-8 and TRBJ1-2, is as follows: GAGVSQSPRYKVAKRGQDVALRCDPISGHVSLFWYQQALGQGPEFLTYFQNEAQLDKSGLPSDRFFAERPEGSVSTLKIQRTQQEDSAVYLCASSLVSRGQYYGYTFGSGTRLTVV.

The rearrangement links TRBV19 to TRBJ2-4, with D perhaps matching TRBD1 (6 bases). Germline V lookup: CDR1 LNHDA, CDR2 SQIVND (reference sequence). The CDR3 totals 15 residues. Trimming left V 3 bases short and J 1 base short, with 10 bases between. The CDR3 nucleotides are TGTGCCAGTAGTATGACCCAGGGGGCCAAAAACATTCAGTACTTC. Its protein is CASSMTQGAKNIQYF.

This clone was picked up a small number of times. A read error may account for a junction end that differs from germline. The chain has TRBV4-1 and TRBJ1-2, with no clear D. CDR3 length equals 12 residues. Germline-derived CDR1 and CDR2 are MGHRA and YSYEKL. CDR3 protein: CASSQVSGGYTF. In DNA, the CDR3 is TGCGCCAGCAGTCAAGTCTCGGGGGGCTACACCTTC.

The chain joins TRBV4-2 to TRBJ2-7; TRBD2 aligns across 9 bases. V was pared by 5 bases and J by 9 bases, with 11 bases of the junction left unmatched. The germline V gene encodes CDR1 LGHNA and CDR2 YNFKEQ. CDR3 length equals 14 residues. The CDR3 nucleotides are TGTGCCAGCAGCGAGAGACTAGCGGAGGGAGGGCAGTACTTC. This codes for CASSERLAEGGQYF.

V gene TRBV18 combines with J gene TRBJ2-3; the D gene is possibly TRBD2 (6 bases). V lost 2 bases and J 0 bases, leaving 12 bases between the germline ends. CDR1 is KGHSH and CDR2 is LQKENI in the germline V gene. This CDR3 is 16 amino acids long. The CDR3 region is CASSPGLAASTDTQYF. The CDR3 DNA reads TGTGCCAGCTCACCAGGTTTAGCGGCCAGCACAGATACGCAGTATTTT.

The chain uses TRBV7-2 and TRBJ1-2; TRBD1 matches 8 bases. The germline CDR1 and CDR2 sequences are SGHTA and FQGNSA. The CDR3 length is 17 residues. V shed 5 bases, J shed 6 bases, and the junction held 17 bases outside the gene matches. In DNA form, the CDR3 reads TGTGCCAGCAGCCCGTCGACTTACGGGACAGGAACTCATGGCTACACCTTC. As protein: CASSPSTYGTGTHGYTF.

This clone has a handful of counts. The chain combines TRBV6-1 with TRBJ2-1; TRBD2 might be the D (6 bases). CDR1 is MNHNS and CDR2 is SASEGT in the germline V gene. This CDR3 contains 13 residues. Trimming removed 8 bases at V and 0 bases at J, with 8 bases between. CDR3 DNA sequence: TGTGCCAGCCGGGACTTCTCCTACAATGAGCAGTTCTTC. It is translated as CASRDFSYNEQFF.

The chain uses TRBV5-1 and TRBJ2-4, with D possibly TRBD2 on 5 matching bases. Per germline, CDR1 SGHRS and CDR2 YFSETQ. The CDR3 runs to 14 residues. V lost 6 bases and J lost 5, with 15 bases in between. The CDR3 sequence is CASTGTGRENIQYF. DNA of the CDR3: TGCGCCAGCACGGGAACTGGACGGGAAAACATTCAGTACTTC.

The chain employs TRBV19 and TRBJ1-1, with D perhaps matching TRBD1 (5 bases). The CDR3 contains 19 residues. V was clipped by 6 bases and J by 7 bases, with 33 bases between them. Germline CDR1 is LNHDA and CDR2 is SQIVND (reference sequence). The DNA of the CDR3 is TGTGCCAGTAGCCGCCCAAGCAACAGGTGGGGTGGGGGGAATTTTGAAGCTTTCTTT. It encodes CASSRPSNRWGGGNFEAFF. Full variable domain (rest looked up from reference TRBV19 and TRBJ1-1): DGGITQSPKYLFRKEGQNVTLSCEQNLNHDAMYWYRQDPGQGLRLIYYSQIVNDFQKGDIAEGYSVSREKKESFPLTVTSAQKNPTAFYLCASSRPSNRWGGGNFEAFFGQGTRLTVV.